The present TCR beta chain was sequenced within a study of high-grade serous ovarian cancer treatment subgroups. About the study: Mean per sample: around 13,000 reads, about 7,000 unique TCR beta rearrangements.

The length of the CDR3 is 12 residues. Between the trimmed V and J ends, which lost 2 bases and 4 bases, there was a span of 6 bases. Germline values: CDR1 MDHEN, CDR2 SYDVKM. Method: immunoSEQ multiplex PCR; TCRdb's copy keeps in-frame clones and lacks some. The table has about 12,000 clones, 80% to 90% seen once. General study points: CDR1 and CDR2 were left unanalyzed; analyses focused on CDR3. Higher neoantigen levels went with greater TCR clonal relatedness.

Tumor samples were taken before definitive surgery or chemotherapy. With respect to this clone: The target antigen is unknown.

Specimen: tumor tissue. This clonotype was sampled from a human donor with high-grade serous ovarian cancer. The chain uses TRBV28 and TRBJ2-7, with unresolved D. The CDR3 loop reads CASSLPKYEQYF. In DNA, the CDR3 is TGTGCCAGCAGTTTACCCAAGTACGAGCAGTACTTC.